The rows below give T cell receptor beta chains drawn from one sample of a study of STAT5B mutations in CD4+ large granular lymphocyte leukemia. TCRdb's table, derived via immunoSEQ multiplex PCR, lists solely in-frame clones and lacks some. The table has 20,000 to 25,000 clones, 74% seen once; the top ten hold 9.8%. What was sequenced was CD4+ T cells from blood buffy coats. All receptors come from a human donor in good health. CDR3s include the opening cysteine and the closing phenylalanine or tryptophan. A D gene is named only where the DNA matches it firmly. A row's size may be missing; if present it is once, few, many or a size class.

CDR3aa: CASSEGGTSVYEQYF
CDR3nt: TGTGCCAGCAGTGAAGGGGGGACTAGCGTATACGAGCAGTACTTC
v_gene: TRBV6-1
d_gene: TRBD2
j_gene: TRBJ2-7
abundance: once
len: 15

CDR3aa: CASSLTPGGYSPLHF
CDR3nt: TGTGCCAGCAGCTTAACGCCGGGAGGTTATTCACCCCTCCACTTT
v_gene: TRBV7-3
d_gene: NA
j_gene: TRBJ1-6
abundance: NA
len: 15

CDR3aa: CASSEWGLAEQYF
CDR3nt: TGTGCCAGCAGTGAATGGGGGCTAGCAGAGCAGTACTTC
v_gene: TRBV2
d_gene: NA
j_gene: TRBJ2-7
abundance: medium-sized
len: 13

CDR3aa: CASRRHPDTEAFF
CDR3nt: TGCGCCAGCAGACGACACCCTGACACTGAAGCTTTCTTT
v_gene: TRBV10-2
d_gene: NA
j_gene: TRBJ1-1
abundance: NA
len: 13

CDR3aa: CASRPRGGGYTF
CDR3nt: TGTGCCAGCAGGCCCAGGGGCGGAGGCTACACCTTC
v_gene: TRBV2
d_gene: NA
j_gene: TRBJ1-2
abundance: NA
len: 12

CDR3aa: CASSLVAGRRGGKNEQFF
CDR3nt: TGTGCCAGCAGCTTAGTGGCAGGACGACGGGGGGGCAAAAATGAGCAGTTCTTC
v_gene: TRBV7-9
d_gene: TRBD2
j_gene: TRBJ2-1
abundance: NA
len: 18

CDR3aa: CASSPGTSGPQETQYF
CDR3nt: TGTGCCAGCAGCCCCGGGACTAGCGGGCCACAAGAGACCCAGTACTTC
v_gene: TRBV7-3
d_gene: TRBD2
j_gene: TRBJ2-5
abundance: few
len: 16

CDR3aa: CASSLREGGQPQHF
CDR3nt: TGCGCCAGCAGCTTAAGGGAGGGGGGACAGCCCCAGCATTTT
v_gene: TRBV5-1
d_gene: NA
j_gene: TRBJ1-5
abundance: NA
len: 14

CDR3aa: CASGLDANTEAFF
CDR3nt: TGTGCTAGTGGTTTGGACGCGAACACTGAAGCTTTCTTT
v_gene: TRBV12-5
d_gene: NA
j_gene: TRBJ1-1
abundance: NA
len: 13

CDR3aa: CASSQRQGGETQYF
CDR3nt: TGTGCCAGCTCACAGCGACAGGGGGGAGAGACCCAGTACTTC
v_gene: TRBV18
d_gene: TRBD1
j_gene: TRBJ2-5
abundance: few
len: 14

CDR3aa: CASSLRGGNYDEQFF
CDR3nt: TGTGCCAGCAGCTTACGTGGAGGAAACTACGATGAGCAGTTCTTC
v_gene: TRBV7-3
d_gene: NA
j_gene: TRBJ2-1
abundance: NA
len: 15

CDR3aa: CASSRAANTEAFF
CDR3nt: TGTGCCAGCAGCCGCGCAGCTAACACTGAAGCTTTCTTT
v_gene: TRBV14
d_gene: NA
j_gene: TRBJ1-1
abundance: few
len: 13

CDR3aa: CATATSQETQYF
CDR3nt: TGTGCCACTGCGACTAGCCAAGAGACCCAGTACTTC
v_gene: TRBV7-2
d_gene: NA
j_gene: TRBJ2-5
abundance: NA
len: 12

CDR3aa: CASSSVGGPGKNEQFF
CDR3nt: TGTGCCAGCAGCTCTGTAGGGGGCCCGGGAAAAAATGAGCAGTTCTTC
v_gene: TRBV5-5
d_gene: TRBD1
j_gene: TRBJ2-1
abundance: NA
len: 16

CDR3aa: CASSIDPGQGASAFF
CDR3nt: TGTGCCAGCAGCATAGACCCGGGACAGGGGGCTTCGGCTTTCTTT
v_gene: TRBV13
d_gene: TRBD1
j_gene: TRBJ1-1
abundance: NA
len: 15

CDR3aa: CASSSTGWTEAFF
CDR3nt: TGTGCCAGCAGTTCCACAGGGTGGACTGAAGCTTTCTTT
v_gene: TRBV27
d_gene: NA
j_gene: TRBJ1-1
abundance: NA
len: 13

CDR3aa: CASRPRTERRGQFF
CDR3nt: TGTGCCAGCAGGCCCCGCACAGAAAGAAGGGGGCAGTTCTTC
v_gene: TRBV2
d_gene: NA
j_gene: TRBJ2-1
abundance: NA
len: 14

CDR3aa: CASSVGQGRTYGYTF
CDR3nt: TGTGCCAGCAGCGTCGGACAGGGTCGTACCTATGGCTACACCTTC
v_gene: TRBV9
d_gene: TRBD1
j_gene: TRBJ1-2
abundance: once
len: 15

CDR3aa: CASKHVEGNQPQHF
CDR3nt: TGTGCCAGCAAACATGTTGAGGGCAATCAGCCCCAGCATTTT
v_gene: TRBV27
d_gene: NA
j_gene: TRBJ1-5
abundance: NA
len: 14

CDR3aa: CASSVVDARVSGNTIYF
CDR3nt: TGTGCCAGCAGCGTAGTGGATGCAAGGGTGTCTGGAAACACCATATATTTT
v_gene: TRBV9
d_gene: NA
j_gene: TRBJ1-3
abundance: NA
len: 17

CDR3aa: CASSLGLAGVTDTQYF
CDR3nt: TGTGCCAGCAGCCTTGGTCTAGCGGGAGTCACAGATACGCAGTATTTT
v_gene: TRBV28
d_gene: TRBD2
j_gene: TRBJ2-3
abundance: NA
len: 16

CDR3aa: CASSLDPQGHEQFF
CDR3nt: TGCGCCAGCAGCTTGGATCCGCAGGGCCATGAGCAGTTCTTC
v_gene: TRBV5-1
d_gene: NA
j_gene: TRBJ2-1
abundance: NA
len: 14

CDR3aa: CASNSGADTQYF
CDR3nt: TGCGCCAGCAACTCGGGGGCAGATACGCAGTATTTT
v_gene: TRBV5-1
d_gene: NA
j_gene: TRBJ2-3
abundance: NA
len: 12

CDR3aa: CASKPRTVNYGYTF
CDR3nt: TGTGCCAGCAAGCCCCGGACAGTAAACTATGGCTACACCTTC
v_gene: TRBV6-1
d_gene: NA
j_gene: TRBJ1-2
abundance: NA
len: 14

CDR3aa: CASSVHTGELFF
CDR3nt: TGTGCCAGCAGCGTCCACACCGGGGAGCTGTTTTTT
v_gene: TRBV11-3
d_gene: NA
j_gene: TRBJ2-2
abundance: NA
len: 12

CDR3aa: CASSLTGSGTGELFF
CDR3nt: TGTGCCAGCAGCTTGACAGGGAGTGGCACCGGGGAGCTGTTTTTT
v_gene: TRBV5-4
d_gene: NA
j_gene: TRBJ2-2
abundance: NA
len: 15

CDR3aa: CASSLQLTNTDTQYF
CDR3nt: TGCGCCAGCAGCTTGCAGCTAACAAACACAGATACGCAGTATTTT
v_gene: TRBV5-1
d_gene: NA
j_gene: TRBJ2-3
abundance: NA
len: 15

CDR3aa: CASSIGGNEEKLFF
CDR3nt: TGTGCCAGTAGTATAGGAGGGAATGAGGAAAAACTGTTTTTT
v_gene: TRBV19
d_gene: NA
j_gene: TRBJ1-4
abundance: NA
len: 14

CDR3aa: CASSMSWGQGNTEAFF
CDR3nt: TGTGCCAGTAGTATGTCGTGGGGGCAGGGAAACACTGAAGCTTTCTTT
v_gene: TRBV19
d_gene: NA
j_gene: TRBJ1-1
abundance: NA
len: 16

CDR3aa: CASSPSQLAGSYNEQFF
CDR3nt: TGTGCCAGCAGCCCCAGCCAGCTAGCGGGCTCCTACAATGAGCAGTTCTTC
v_gene: TRBV9
d_gene: TRBD2
j_gene: TRBJ2-1
abundance: NA
len: 17

CDR3aa: CASSDGIFPTVQFF
CDR3nt: TGTGCCAGCAGTGATGGGATTTTTCCTACAGTCCAGTTCTTC
v_gene: TRBV6-1
d_gene: NA
j_gene: TRBJ2-1
abundance: NA
len: 14

CDR3aa: CASGQGGAWTGELFF
CDR3nt: TGTGCTAGTGGCCAGGGTGGGGCTTGGACCGGGGAGCTGTTTTTT
v_gene: TRBV12-5
d_gene: NA
j_gene: TRBJ2-2
abundance: NA
len: 15

CDR3aa: CASSLGRFEQYTGELFF
CDR3nt: TGTGCCAGCAGCTTAGGACGCTTTGAGCAGTACACCGGGGAGCTGTTTTTT
v_gene: TRBV7-8
d_gene: NA
j_gene: TRBJ2-2
abundance: NA
len: 17

CDR3aa: CASRDTPKETQYF
CDR3nt: TGTGCCAGCAGAGACACACCTAAAGAGACCCAGTACTTC
v_gene: TRBV6-1
d_gene: NA
j_gene: TRBJ2-5
abundance: once
len: 13

CDR3aa: CASSDINRVSYEQYF
CDR3nt: TGCGCCAGCAGTGACATTAACAGGGTCTCCTACGAGCAGTACTTC
v_gene: TRBV10-2
d_gene: NA
j_gene: TRBJ2-7
abundance: NA
len: 15

CDR3aa: CASSASPSGANVLTF
CDR3nt: TGTGCCAGCAGCGCCAGCCCCTCTGGGGCCAACGTCCTGACTTTC
v_gene: TRBV9
d_gene: NA
j_gene: TRBJ2-6
abundance: NA
len: 15

CDR3aa: CASSLAEGGYTF
CDR3nt: TGCGCCAGCAGCTTGGCAGAGGGTGGCTACACCTTC
v_gene: TRBV5-1
d_gene: NA
j_gene: TRBJ1-2
abundance: few
len: 12

CDR3aa: CASSLVAAEAFF
CDR3nt: TGTGCCAGCAGCTTGGTGGCGGCTGAAGCTTTCTTT
v_gene: TRBV5-8
d_gene: NA
j_gene: TRBJ1-1
abundance: NA
len: 12

CDR3aa: CASSLGREAKNIQYF
CDR3nt: TGTGCCAGCAGCTTAGGCAGGGAAGCCAAAAACATTCAGTACTTC
v_gene: TRBV7-9
d_gene: NA
j_gene: TRBJ2-4
abundance: NA
len: 15

CDR3aa: CASSPVGGTVTGELFF
CDR3nt: TGTGCCAGCAGCCCAGTCGGGGGGACGGTGACCGGGGAGCTGTTTTTT
v_gene: TRBV7-8
d_gene: TRBD2
j_gene: TRBJ2-2
abundance: NA
len: 16

CDR3aa: CAISESARGGNSPLHF
CDR3nt: TGTGCCATCAGTGAGTCGGCAAGGGGGGGGAATTCACCCCTCCACTTT
v_gene: TRBV10-3
d_gene: NA
j_gene: TRBJ1-6
abundance: NA
len: 16

CDR3aa: CASSTDRSNSPLHF
CDR3nt: TGTGCCAGCAGCACCGACAGGAGCAATTCACCCCTCCACTTT
v_gene: TRBV13
d_gene: NA
j_gene: TRBJ1-6
abundance: few
len: 14

CDR3aa: CASAMDSNQPQHF
CDR3nt: TGTGCCAGCGCAATGGATAGCAATCAGCCCCAGCATTTT
v_gene: TRBV19
d_gene: NA
j_gene: TRBJ1-5
abundance: NA
len: 13

CDR3aa: CASSPFDRGEVEAFF
CDR3nt: TGCGCCAGCAGCCCGTTTGACAGGGGGGAGGTTGAAGCTTTCTTT
v_gene: TRBV5-1
d_gene: TRBD1
j_gene: TRBJ1-1
abundance: few
len: 15

CDR3aa: CAWRGDTNTGELFF
CDR3nt: TGTGCCTGGAGGGGAGACACTAACACCGGGGAGCTGTTTTTT
v_gene: TRBV30
d_gene: NA
j_gene: TRBJ2-2
abundance: few
len: 14

CDR3aa: CASSSNRGLGETQYF
CDR3nt: TGTGCCAGCAGCTCTAACAGGGGTCTCGGTGAGACCCAGTACTTC
v_gene: TRBV9
d_gene: TRBD1
j_gene: TRBJ2-5
abundance: once
len: 15

CDR3aa: CATYSGTPNYGYTF
CDR3nt: TGTGCCACCTACTCCGGGACACCGAACTATGGCTACACCTTC
v_gene: TRBV28
d_gene: NA
j_gene: TRBJ1-2
abundance: NA
len: 14

CDR3aa: CASSQTGGMETQYF
CDR3nt: TGTGCCAGCAGCCAGACAGGGGGCATGGAGACCCAGTACTTC
v_gene: TRBV7-2
d_gene: TRBD1
j_gene: TRBJ2-5
abundance: few
len: 14

CDR3aa: CASSTLGQDVNTEAFF
CDR3nt: TGTGCCAGCAGCACCCTTGGACAGGACGTCAACACTGAAGCTTTCTTT
v_gene: TRBV21-1
d_gene: NA
j_gene: TRBJ1-1
abundance: NA
len: 16

CDR3aa: CASNRPGQGATSNQPQHF
CDR3nt: TGTGCCAGCAATAGACCGGGACAGGGGGCGACTAGCAATCAGCCCCAGCATTTT
v_gene: TRBV28
d_gene: TRBD1
j_gene: TRBJ1-5
abundance: NA
len: 18

CDR3aa: CASSVGSNTEAFF
CDR3nt: TGTGCCAGCAGCGTCGGTTCGAACACTGAAGCTTTCTTT
v_gene: TRBV9
d_gene: NA
j_gene: TRBJ1-1
abundance: few
len: 13

CDR3aa: CASSPQNTEAFF
CDR3nt: TGTGCCAGCTCACCACAAAACACTGAAGCTTTCTTT
v_gene: TRBV18
d_gene: NA
j_gene: TRBJ1-1
abundance: NA
len: 12

CDR3aa: CASSSFPSQETQYF
CDR3nt: TGTGCCAGCAGCTCCTTCCCCTCCCAAGAGACCCAGTACTTC
v_gene: TRBV11-1
d_gene: NA
j_gene: TRBJ2-5
abundance: once
len: 14

CDR3aa: CASSDRDIGGYTF
CDR3nt: TGTGCCAGCTCGGACAGGGATATTGGTGGCTACACCTTC
v_gene: TRBV2
d_gene: TRBD1
j_gene: TRBJ1-2
abundance: NA
len: 13

CDR3aa: CASSTERTGNTIYF
CDR3nt: TGTGCCAGCTCGACAGAACGGACTGGAAACACCATATATTTT
v_gene: TRBV18
d_gene: NA
j_gene: TRBJ1-3
abundance: NA
len: 14

CDR3aa: CASSESSSGNTIYF
CDR3nt: TGCGCCAGCAGTGAGTCCAGCTCTGGAAACACCATATATTTT
v_gene: TRBV10-1
d_gene: NA
j_gene: TRBJ1-3
abundance: medium-sized
len: 14

CDR3aa: CASNRRLAGSYEQYF
CDR3nt: TGTGCCAGCAACCGTCGACTAGCGGGCTCCTACGAGCAGTACTTC
v_gene: TRBV28
d_gene: TRBD2
j_gene: TRBJ2-7
abundance: few
len: 15